Shown below are 32 T cell receptor beta chains from a single sample sequenced in a study of response to subunit inactivated influenza vaccine. TCRdb re-called the RT-PCR reads with MiXCR, one entry per CDR3 protein. The sample includes roughly 790,000 distinct CDR3 sequences, around 21% seen only once; the top ten take roughly 10%. The sequencing here drew on PBMCs from blood, taken 5 to 6 days after vaccination. These receptors all stem from a man in his forties or fifties who received an inactivated influenza vaccine.

The rearrangement joins TRBV7-9 to TRBJ2-7; D tentatively fits TRBD1 or TRBD2 (5 bases each). The CDR3 has 16 residues. Germline CDR1 and CDR2: SEHNR and FQNEAQ (reference sequence). The V end was cut by 3 bases, the J end by 2 bases, with 17 bases between. This CDR3 is CASSFMPGTGTYEQYF. The CDR3 DNA sequence: TGTGCCAGCAGCTTTATGCCCGGGACGGGTACCTACGAGCAGTACTTC.

V and J are TRBV3-1 and TRBJ1-4; TRBD1 might be the D (5 bases). Between the trimmed V and J ends, which lost 4 bases and 7 bases, there was a span of 16 bases. CDR1 is LGHDT and CDR2 is YNNKEL in the germline V gene (reference sequence). This CDR3 region has 15 residues. The CDR3 is CASSLRRGSVEKLFF. In DNA form, the CDR3 reads TGTGCCAGCAGCCTGAGGAGGGGCTCAGTTGAAAAACTGTTTTTT.

CDR3 region: CSVASGTSVGELFF. The CDR3 DNA follows: TGCAGCGTTGCTAGCGGGACAAGTGTCGGGGAGCTGTTTTTT. The chain employs TRBV29-1 and TRBJ2-2; TRBD2 agrees at 9 bases. This CDR3 region has 14 residues. With 4 bases clipped from V and 7 bases from J, the junction kept 7 bases outside the gene matches. Germline CDR1 and CDR2: SQVTM and ANQGSEA.

The V and J genes are TRBV7-2 and TRBJ2-3, with a possible D match to TRBD2 (6 bases). V lost 5 bases to trimming and J lost 0 bases, with 15 bases between them. Germline V gene data show CDR1 as SGHTA and CDR2 as FQGNSA. This CDR3 has 16 residues. The CDR3 sequence is CASSITGTLSTDTQYF. The CDR3 nucleotides read TGTGCCAGCAGCATAACCGGGACTCTCAGCACAGATACGCAGTATTTT. Drawing the rest from reference TRBV7-2 and TRBJ2-3, the complete variable domain is GAGVSQSPSNKVTEKGKDVELRCDPISGHTALYWYRQSLGQGLEFLIYFQGNSAPDKSGLPSDRFSAERTGGSVSTLTIQRTQQEDSAVYLCASSITGTLSTDTQYFGPGTRLTVL.

This clonotype was observed a handful of times. The chain employs TRBV6-5 and TRBJ1-1, with D hard to call. The CDR3 length is 14 residues. Trimming shortened V by 2 bases and J by 5 bases, and 12 bases separated the two germline ends. Germline V gene sequence: CDR1 MNHEY, CDR2 SVGAGI. This CDR3 reads CASSYRGGFTEAFF. CDR3 coding DNA: TGTGCCAGCAGTTACCGAGGCGGTTTTACTGAAGCTTTCTTT.

The chain has TRBV6-1 and TRBJ2-7; tentatively, D is TRBD2 (6 bases). V lost 4 bases to trimming and J lost 0 bases, with 10 bases between them. Germline V lookup: CDR1 MNHNS, CDR2 SASEGT. This CDR3 is 14 amino acids long. CDR3 protein: CASSVAEVSYEQYF. The CDR3 coding sequence is TGTGCCAGCAGTGTAGCGGAGGTCTCCTACGAGCAGTACTTC.

This chain joins TRBV2 and TRBJ2-7; D is possibly TRBD1 or TRBD2 (5 bases each). Looked up from germline, CDR1 is SNHLY and CDR2 is FYNNEI. V lost 7 bases and J 3 bases, leaving 13 bases between the germline ends. This CDR3 is built from 13 residues. CDR3 sequence: CASNRDGNYEQYF. The CDR3 DNA sequence: TGTGCCAGCAACCGGGACGGTAACTACGAGCAGTACTTC.

In this sample, this clonotype turned up a few times. This chain connects TRBV6-1 to TRBJ2-7; perhaps TRBD1 as D (6 bases). The CDR3 extends over 13 amino acids. The germline V and J ends were trimmed by 3 bases and 10 bases, with 16 bases remaining between them. Germline V gives CDR1 MNHNS, CDR2 SASEGT. CDR3 nucleotides: TGTGCCAGCAGTGATCCTGGGACATCATTCCAGTACTTC. The encoded protein is CASSDPGTSFQYF.

The chain employs TRBV4-3 and TRBJ2-1; D gene unclear. Germline CDR1 is LGHNA and CDR2 is YSLEER. V was pared by 0 bases and J by 7 bases, with 16 bases between. This CDR3 region has 16 residues. In DNA form, the CDR3 reads TGCGCCAGCAGCCAAGAATTTAGGCTATATATGAATGAGCAGTTCTTC. As protein: CASSQEFRLYMNEQFF.

The V and J genes are TRBV12-3 or TRBV12-4 and TRBJ1-5; a possible D gene is TRBD1 (6 bases). This CDR3 contains 14 residues. The germline V and J ends were trimmed by 1 base and 7 bases, with 11 bases remaining between them. The DNA for the CDR3 is TGTGCCAGCAGTTTAGAGGGGGGGTTCCAGCCCCAGCATTTT. Its protein product is CASSLEGGFQPQHF.

This clonotype was seen ten or more times. This chain connects TRBV5-1 to TRBJ2-5; D might be TRBD2 (6 bases). Trimming removed 5 bases at V and 5 bases at J, with 16 bases between. Germline values: CDR1 SGHRS, CDR2 YFSETQ. CDR3 length: 14 residues. The CDR3 sequence: CASRSGRSTETQYF. The CDR3, as DNA: TGCGCCAGCAGATCCGGGAGAAGCACGGAGACCCAGTACTTC.

The V gene is TRBV27, the J gene TRBJ2-7; D is perhaps TRBD1 (6 bases). The CDR3 length is 16 residues. Germline CDR1 reads MNHEY; CDR2 reads SMNVEV (reference sequence). V lost 3 bases and J 4 bases, leaving 19 bases between the germline ends. The CDR3 loop reads CASSLTDSMQLYEQYF. The CDR3 nucleotides read TGTGCCAGCAGTTTGACGGACAGTATGCAACTATACGAGCAGTACTTC.

This clonotype showed up just a few times. This chain links TRBV12-3 or TRBV12-4 with TRBJ2-7; D perhaps matches TRBD2 (5 bases). The CDR3 runs 13 residues. Trimming cost V 7 bases and J 3 bases, with 13 bases left between them. The CDR3 is CASTKSGNYEQYF. The CDR3 DNA reads as TGTGCCAGCACTAAGAGCGGAAACTACGAGCAGTACTTC.

In this sample, this clonotype turned up a few times. The rearrangement links TRBV3-1 to TRBJ2-7; no firm D call. Germline lookup yields CDR1 LGHDT and CDR2 YNNKEL (reference sequence). Trimming left V 5 bases short and J 1 base short, with 9 bases between. The CDR3 has 13 residues. CDR3: CASSYRISYEQYF. In DNA, the CDR3 is TGTGCCAGCAGCTATCGAATATCCTACGAGCAGTACTTC.

The J gene is TRBJ2-2, the V gene TRBV4-3, with D hard to call. Germline V lookup: CDR1 LGHNA, CDR2 YSLEER. This CDR3 is built from 15 residues. The V and J ends lost 0 bases and 5 bases respectively, with 10 bases between them. The CDR3, as DNA: TGCGCCAGCAGCCAAGATCCAGGTCCTACCGGGGAGCTGTTTTTT. Its translation: CASSQDPGPTGELFF.

J is TRBJ2-5 and V is TRBV20-1; TRBD2 matches 8 bases. Trimming removed 0 bases from V and 3 bases from J; junction bases left unmatched: 9. Looked up from germline, CDR1 is DFQATT and CDR2 is SNEGSKA (reference sequence). The CDR3 loop spans 16 amino acids. The CDR3 reads CSARDNLAGLEETQYF. CDR3 nucleotides: TGCAGTGCTAGAGATAATCTAGCGGGTTTAGAAGAGACCCAGTACTTC.

The rearrangement links TRBV20-1 to TRBJ2-2; 9 nucleotides match TRBD2. V shed 4 bases and J 0 bases; nucleotides not matched to a gene: 6. Germline-derived CDR1 and CDR2 are DFQATT and SNEGSKA (reference sequence). This CDR3 region has 16 residues. CDR3 DNA sequence: TGCAGTGCTAAGGCCGGCGGGAGGGCGAACACCGGGGAGCTGTTTTTT. It yields the protein CSAKAGGRANTGELFF.

This clonotype was seen more than once but under ten times. This chain connects TRBV29-1 to TRBJ2-1; the match to TRBD2 covers 9 bases. This CDR3 comprises 13 residues. J gave up 5 bases and V 5 bases, and 4 bases lay outside the gene matches. The germline CDR1 and CDR2 sequences are SQVTM and ANQGSEA. For the CDR3, the DNA is TGCAGCGTTACAGCGGGGGGCCACAATGAGCAGTTCTTC. Translation: CSVTAGGHNEQFF.

The genes are TRBV5-1 and TRBJ2-3; 11 bases align to TRBD2. Germline V gives CDR1 SGHRS, CDR2 YFSETQ. The CDR3 is made up of 17 amino acids. The V and J ends lost 2 bases and 3 bases, in that order; junction bases with no gene match: 8. The CDR3 bases are TGCGCCAGCAGCTTAAGTACTAGCGGGGGCAGAACAGATACGCAGTATTTT. Translation: CASSLSTSGGRTDTQYF.

This chain links TRBV7-9 with TRBJ2-7; 8 nucleotides line up with TRBD2. Germline V gene lookup returns CDR1 SEHNR and CDR2 FQNEAQ (reference sequence). V dropped 9 bases and J dropped 3; count of bases not matched to a gene: 10. The CDR3 consists of 14 residues. The CDR3 DNA reads TGTGCCAGTCAAATAGCGGGAAAGGACTACGAGCAGTACTTC. Its translation: CASQIAGKDYEQYF.

The gene calls are TRBV7-2 and TRBJ2-6; D may be TRBD1 or TRBD2 (5 bases each). The CDR3 consists of 15 residues. Germline-derived CDR1 and CDR2 are SGHTA and FQGNSA. V shed 4 bases and J shed 3 bases, with 10 bases lying between them. CDR3 loop: CASSWDLNGANVLTF. DNA of the CDR3: TGTGCCAGCAGCTGGGACCTAAATGGGGCCAACGTCCTGACTTTC.

This chain joins TRBV7-2 and TRBJ2-3; 9 nucleotides agree with TRBD1. This CDR3 comprises 14 residues. The trim removed 4 bases at V and 6 bases at J, leaving 5 bases unmatched. Germline-derived CDR1 and CDR2 are SGHTA and FQGNSA. CDR3 in amino acids: CASSSNRGRDTQYF. Here the CDR3 DNA reads TGTGCCAGCAGCTCCAACAGGGGGCGGGATACGCAGTATTTT. Full variable domain (remainder filled in from reference TRBV7-2 and TRBJ2-3): GAGVSQSPSNKVTEKGKDVELRCDPISGHTALYWYRQSLGQGLEFLIYFQGNSAPDKSGLPSDRFSAERTGGSVSTLTIQRTQQEDSAVYLCASSSNRGRDTQYFGPGTRLTVL.

This clonotype was detected a few times. The J gene is TRBJ1-2, the V gene TRBV5-5, with 9 bases aligning to TRBD1. The CDR3 contains 15 residues. With V trimmed by 2 bases and J by 5 bases, 7 bases remained unmatched. The germline gives CDR1 SGHKS, CDR2 YYEKEE (reference sequence). In nucleotides, the CDR3 is TGTGCCAGCAGCTTATGGACAGGGGACGGGTATGGCTACACCTTC. Protein: CASSLWTGDGYGYTF.

This clonotype was seen at least ten times. CDR3 nucleotides: TGTGCCAGCAGCCGACTAGCGGGAGGAGAGACCCAGTACTTC. This codes for CASSRLAGGETQYF. The chain carries TRBV7-6 and TRBJ2-5; 13 nucleotides align to TRBD2. CDR1 and CDR2 from the germline V gene are SGHVS and FNYEAQ. There are 14 residues in the CDR3. Trimming removed 5 bases from V and 4 bases from J; junction bases left unmatched: 1.

This clonotype has a count of ten or more. V and J are TRBV12-3 or TRBV12-4 and TRBJ1-5; D not resolved. Deletions cut 5 bases from V and 1 base from J, with 9 bases between. CDR3 length: 14 residues. This chain's CDR3 is CASSDSSSNQPQHF. As DNA, the CDR3 is TGTGCCAGCAGTGATAGTTCGAGCAATCAGCCCCAGCATTTT.

The chain links TRBV6-5 to TRBJ2-1; TRBD2 agrees at 7 bases. The CDR3 runs to 15 residues. Unmatched junction bases numbered 10, after V lost 5 bases and J lost 6 bases. Germline V gene data show CDR1 as MNHEY and CDR2 as SVGAGI. The CDR3: CASSILAYLVNEQFF. In DNA, the CDR3 is TGTGCCAGCAGTATACTAGCGTACCTTGTCAATGAGCAGTTCTTC.

This clonotype was picked up a small number of times. V is TRBV12-3 or TRBV12-4 and J is TRBJ2-1, with 10 nucleotides matching TRBD1. The CDR3 spans 18 residues. With V trimmed by 6 bases and J by 2 bases, 13 bases remained unmatched. Here the CDR3 DNA reads TGTGCCAGCAGCGAGACAGGGGGCTTATTGCAGCCCTACAATGAGCAGTTCTTC. This gives the protein CASSETGGLLQPYNEQFF.

The rearrangement links TRBV2 to TRBJ2-5, with TRBD2 matching 10 bases. Per germline, CDR1 SNHLY and CDR2 FYNNEI. The CDR3 spans 15 residues. Trimming removed 5 bases from V and 4 bases from J; junction bases left unmatched: 7. CDR3 sequence (DNA): TGTGCCAGCAGTAAAAGCGGGGGGGCGTTAGAGACCCAGTACTTC. The encoded protein is CASSKSGGALETQYF.

The gene calls are TRBV29-1 and TRBJ2-5, with 12 bases aligning to TRBD2. Germline V gives CDR1 SQVTM, CDR2 ANQGSEA. The CDR3 length is 13 residues. V gave up 6 bases and J gave up 5 bases; unmatched junction bases: 4. The CDR3: CSVGTSGFETQYF. For the CDR3, the DNA is TGCAGCGTGGGGACTAGCGGGTTTGAGACCCAGTACTTC.

In this sample, this clonotype turned up a few times. This sequence joins TRBV20-1 and TRBJ1-5; D might be TRBD1 (5 bases). Germline V gives CDR1 DFQATT, CDR2 SNEGSKA (reference sequence). The CDR3 loop spans 14 amino acids. Trimming removed 3 bases at V and 2 bases at J, with 11 bases between. CDR3 DNA: TGCAGTGCTAGCTGGGCCAGGGGCAATCAGCCCCAGCATTTT. Protein sequence: CSASWARGNQPQHF.

On this clonotype itself: A much larger clone lies a single base off, so this may be a read error. This chain uses TRBV29-1 with TRBJ2-1, with 8 bases matching TRBD2. This CDR3 is 15 amino acids long. Trimming took 7 bases from V and 6 from J; bases not matched to a gene: 14. Germline values: CDR1 SQVTM, CDR2 ANQGSEA. The CDR3 DNA reads as TGCAGCGCCCTTCCTGGGACTAGTAAGGGCAATGAGCAGTTCTTC. It encodes CSALPGTSKGNEQFF.

The rearrangement joins TRBV10-3 to TRBJ2-7; 7 bases align to TRBD1. The trim removed 6 bases at V and 3 bases at J, leaving 8 bases unmatched. The CDR3 covers 14 residues. CDR1 is ENHRY and CDR2 is SYGVKD in the germline V gene. The CDR3 loop reads CAIRPGTDNYEQYF. The CDR3 bases are TGTGCCATCAGGCCCGGGACAGACAACTACGAGCAGTACTTC.